The sequence of this T cell receptor (beta chain) was determined in a study of T cells in Graves' hyperthyroidism and ophthalmopathy. The study, taken as a whole, reports: The majority of expanded thyroid clonotypes above 0.001 also appeared in blood. Ophthalmopathy and stable hyperthyroidism were separated by a 13 V-J model.

This clonotype came up a few times. Its target is unknown. Compared with germline, one end of the junction differs, possibly owing to a read error. CDR3 length equals 18 residues. Germline CDR1 is LNHNV and CDR2 is YYDKDF (reference sequence). RNA transcripts gave rise to amplified TCR beta CDR3 regions. First-round RT-PCR targeting the TCR CDR3 was performed with the HTBI primer set. Each CDR3 protein is one row after TCRdb ran MiXCR on the multiplex PCR reads. Seen here are hundreds of thousands of distinct CDR3 sequences, roughly 15% observed once, and the top ten hold approximately 12%. Uncontrolled infection, other autoimmune disease, pregnancy or lactation led to exclusion.

Sequenced input: blood. The gene calls are TRBV15 and TRBJ1-5, with D perhaps matching TRBD1 (6 bases). This receptor was identified in a woman aged 50 to 60 with Graves' ophthalmopathy. The CDR3: CATSTALTGRVSSQPQHF. DNA of the CDR3: TGTGCCACCAGCACCGCCTTAACAGGGAGGGTTAGCAGTCAGCCCCAGCATTTT. The variable domain in full, completed from reference TRBV15 and TRBJ1-5, reads DAMVIQNPRYQVTQFGKPVTLSCSQTLNHNVMYWYQQKSSQAPKLLFHYYDKDFNNEADTPDNFQSRRPNTSFCFLDIRSPGLGDTAMYLCATSTALTGRVSSQPQHFGDGTRLSIL.